This T cell receptor beta chain was sequenced in a study of blood T cells in healthy people across ages (dated by TCRdb to the mid-2010s). About the investigation overall: Template switching captured roughly one uniquely barcoded TCR beta cDNA molecule per two T cells in model experiments. Age-related changes in TCR beta repertoire diversity were measured in the study by deep sequencing normalized with unique cDNA molecular identifiers. Two additional independent replicas of 1 million unique cDNA reads from the same blood draw were analyzed for two donors (one aged 18 to 30 and one aged 80 or older). Four age groups were formed from the donors: young (average about 15 years), middle-aged (approximately 42), aged (roughly 58) and long-lived (less than 85).

Cut back by 8 bases and 6 bases, the V and J ends lie 5 bases apart. The CDR3 goes from the cysteine to the phenylalanine over 10 residues. Left in the record is the CDR3 DNA by itself, 30 bases read in frame from the first base. This clonotype has only a few counts. Its antigen is unknown. Base-call qualities are not available, and no considerably larger clone is one nucleotide away. The study at large found these results: Compared with the aged group, the long-lived group had more naive CD4+ T cells, fewer expanded clones and increased TCR diversity, a pattern suggesting age selection. Conclusive comparison of naive and antigen-experienced compartments was prevented by the profiling of bulk unsorted PBMCs. The CMV infection status of donors was not known, potentially confounding age-related changes in expanded clonotypes. As age increased, observed TCR beta diversity per million T cells dropped in a roughly linear way, and a significant reduction was already evident by age 40. Total diversity estimates from one million sequenced T cells were considered lower bounds and underestimates. Observed TCR beta diversity correlated strongly with the percentage of naive T cells measured by flow cytometry.

The library was produced with 5' RACE. The sequencing machine was an Illumina HiSeq 2500. A second PCR of roughly 6 to 12 cycles was performed with a sample-barcoded 5' primer and a J-beta primer mix. Each TCR beta cDNA molecule received a unique molecular identifier from a template-switch 5' adaptor carrying 12 random nucleotides. Each sample yielded at least 2.5 million CDR3-containing paired-end reads. First-strand cDNA synthesis was performed from all RNA using the Mint cDNA synthesis kit, with priming by a TRBC-specific oligonucleotide. After uracil-DNA glycosylase treatment, a first 18-cycle PCR used universal primers M1SS and BC2_uni_R on all cDNA. Processing in the source paper ran as follows. Normalization of each sample was performed by random selection of 1 million high-quality reads, each carrying a distinct molecular identifier. Reads sharing molecular identifiers were discarded rather than binned into consensus sequences. MiTCR, set to a Q25 quality threshold and the strictest error-elimination algorithm, was used for CDR3 identification, clonotype clustering and error correction. Lower-bound total TCR beta diversity was estimated with a nonparametric unseen species model using Euler transformation. Using fastp at Q25 and MiXCR, TCRdb reprocessed the public reads and kept productive beta chains. Every entry covers one CDR3 protein and lists the most common genes and DNA from its rows. These V and J calls derive from TCRdb rather than the authors' analysis. The sample table records around 1,000,000 distinct CDR3 sequences; 20% to 25% of these occur just once. Approximately 0.7% of the sample comes from the top ten.

Donors were a few dozen systemically healthy Caucasian individuals from Russia aged roughly 6 to 90 years. Ten milliliters of peripheral blood were drawn from each donor into EDTA-treated Vacutainer tubes. Ficoll-Paque density-gradient centrifugation was used to isolate PBMCs, with at least 6 million per sample. Total RNA was extracted from PBMCs with Trizol reagent, with at least 5 micrograms obtained per sample. The percentages of naive CD45RAhigh/CD27high T cells were determined by flow cytometry on a PBMC aliquot from every donor. These data were also filed under a second study, of T cells of mothers and their children. As noted in the second study: The donors were nine systemically healthy Caucasian individuals, made up of three mothers and their six children. cDNA synthesis used all of the extracted RNA, with roughly 1.5 ug of RNA in each 15 ul reaction. Sample barcodes and 2-4 random nucleotides were added via the M1S primer in the second PCR. Each mother yielded over 9.5 million TCR beta CDR3 reads and each child 3 million or so reads. In both related and unrelated pairs, thymic selection shapes the output of TCR recombination in a similar way, with inherited differences having only a minor effect. Normalized repertoire overlap was always slightly but never significantly higher in related than unrelated mother-child pairs. With a sensitivity of approximately 100 clones per million clonotypes, no persistent microchimeric T cell clones were detected. The study used deep NGS to compare TCR beta repertoires of mothers and children, seeking features distinguishing related mother-child pairs from unrelated individuals. Mothers averaged about 40 +/- 4 years of age and children averaged around 10 +/- 4 years. Libraries were sequenced on Illumina HiSeq 2000 with 100+100 nt paired-end reads after adapter ligation with NEBNext reagents. Mother and child libraries were prepared a month apart and sequenced in separate runs to prevent cross-contamination. For each donor, somewhere between roughly 500,000 and 2,100,000 distinct TCR beta clonotypes were identified. Naive TCR beta clonotypes were estimated from low-frequency clonotypes matched to each donor's FACS-determined naive share, without sorting.

The clonotype originates from a girl between 2 and 10 years old in good health. This chain is built from TRBV12-3 or TRBV12-4 and TRBJ2-1, with the D gene not clear enough to name. The sample was blood. CDR3 sequence: CASGINEQFF. In nucleotide form, the sequence is TGTGCCAGCGGAATCAATGAGCAGTTCTTC.